The rows below give T cell receptor beta chains drawn from one sample of a study of control samples from healthy donors and cancer patients. Clones were sequenced by immunoSEQ multiplex PCR, and TCRdb holds only the in-frame ones, with some missing. The table includes roughly 130,000 clones, more than 80% detected once. Material for sequencing was blood. The receptor source for this set is a man aged 18-30 years in good health. Both conserved end residues are part of each CDR3. D genes are given only for firm matches. Rows may omit the clone size; those that give it use once, few, many or a size class.

size | J | V | D | DNA | CDR3
- | TRBJ2-3 | TRBV14 | - | TGTGCCAGCAGCCATAGGGCCGGGGCTTTT | CASSHRAGAF
once | TRBJ2-1 | TRBV5-4 | - | TGTGCCAGCAGCTTGGTTAGGGCCCCCAATGAGCAGTTCTTC | CASSLVRAPNEQFF
once | TRBJ1-3 | TRBV27 | - | TGTGCCAGCAGTTTATCGGCTGGGGCAAGTGGAAACACCATATATTTT | CASSLSAGASGNTIYF
- | TRBJ2-2 | TRBV7-9 | - | TGTGCCAGCAGCGGTCCCCGTTGGGGGATAAACACCGGGGAGCTGTTTTTT | CASSGPRWGINTGELFF
- | TRBJ2-5 | TRBV2 | TRBD1 | TGTGCCAGCAGCGGGGAGGGGACAGGGAAAGAGACCCAGTACTTC | CASSGEGTGKETQYF
- | TRBJ1-5 | TRBV28 | - | TGTGCCAGCAGTCCCCCCCAGGATAGCAATCAGCCCCAGCATTTT | CASSPPQDSNQPQHF
- | TRBJ2-5 | TRBV11-3 | TRBD2 | TGTGCCAGCGGGCTAGCGGGAGGGCGGGAGACCCAGTACTTC | CASGLAGGRETQYF
- | TRBJ2-3 | TRBV7-6 | - | TGTGCCAGCAGCTTAACCGGGACACTTAGCACAGATACGCAGTATTTT | CASSLTGTLSTDTQYF
- | TRBJ1-4 | TRBV7-9 | - | TGTGCCAGCGCAGGCCCGACAGCGAAGATAACTCCGGCTAATGAAAAACTGTTTTTT | CASAGPTAKITPANEKLFF
- | TRBJ2-6 | TRBV19 | TRBD1 | TGTGCCAGTAGTATCAACCTAGGGACAGGGTACTCTGGGGCCAACGTCCTGACTTTC | CASSINLGTGYSGANVLTF
once | TRBJ2-7 | TRBV6-2/TRBV6-3 | - | TGTGCCAGCAGCTCCTGGCTAAATAATTTAGCCTACGAGCAGTACTTC | CASSSWLNNLAYEQYF
- | TRBJ2-3 | TRBV6-2/TRBV6-3 | TRBD2 | TGTGCCAGCAGTTACTCTTGGCTAGCGGCTAGCACAGATACGCAGTATTTT | CASSYSWLAASTDTQYF
- | TRBJ2-3 | TRBV28 | - | TGTGCCAGCAGTTTAAGGGCAGGTCAAAGCACAGATACGCAGTATTTT | CASSLRAGQSTDTQYF
- | TRBJ2-5 | TRBV13 | TRBD2 | TGTGCCAGCAGCTCTGGACTAGCGGGGGGGCCGTGGTCTCCTCAAGAGACCCAGTACTTC | CASSSGLAGGPWSPQETQYF
few | TRBJ2-2 | TRBV11-3 | TRBD1 | TGTGCCAGCAGCTTAGCGGGACAGGGGGCGTCCGGGGAGCTGTTTTTT | CASSLAGQGASGELFF
- | TRBJ2-1 | TRBV4-2 | - | TGTGCCAGCAGCCCCACTCGAAGCGTTAACAATGAGCAGTTCTTC | CASSPTRSVNNEQFF
- | TRBJ2-5 | TRBV28 | TRBD1 | TGTGCCAGCAGTTTATTGAGGGGGCCGGGGGAGACCCAGTACTTC | CASSLLRGPGETQYF
- | TRBJ2-7 | TRBV7-6 | - | TGTGCCAGCAGCGGCAATTTGGACGAGCAGTACTTC | CASSGNLDEQYF
- | TRBJ1-2 | TRBV6-2/TRBV6-3 | - | TGTGCCAGCAGTTCGTTCGTGACAGCTAACTATGGCTACACCTTC | CASSSFVTANYGYTF
- | TRBJ2-3 | TRBV9 | - | TGTGCCAGCAGCGTAGGAAATCCGGGGCACCCAGATACGCAGTATTTT | CASSVGNPGHPDTQYF
- | TRBJ2-1 | TRBV9 | TRBD2 | TGTGCCAGCAGCGTAGGAGGGCGGGGGGCGATCAATGAGCAGTTCTTC | CASSVGGRGAINEQFF